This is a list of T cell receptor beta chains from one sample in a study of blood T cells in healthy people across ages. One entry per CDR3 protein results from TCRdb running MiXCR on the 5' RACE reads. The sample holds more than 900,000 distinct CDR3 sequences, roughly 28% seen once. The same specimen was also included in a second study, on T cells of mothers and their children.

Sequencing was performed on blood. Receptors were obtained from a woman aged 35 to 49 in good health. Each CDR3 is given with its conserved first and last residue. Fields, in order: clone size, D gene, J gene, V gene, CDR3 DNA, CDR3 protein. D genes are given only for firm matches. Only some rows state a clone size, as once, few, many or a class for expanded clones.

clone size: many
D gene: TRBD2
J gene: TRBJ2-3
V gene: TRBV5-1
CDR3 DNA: TGCGCCAGCAGCTTGGGCCCCAGGAGCGGGGCCGCAGATACGCAGTATTTT
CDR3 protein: CASSLGPRSGAADTQYF

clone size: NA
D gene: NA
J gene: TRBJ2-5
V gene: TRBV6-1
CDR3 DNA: TGTGCCAGCAGTGAAGGGTGGGGGGGCGCAAAAGAGACCCAGTACTTC
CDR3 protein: CASSEGWGGAKETQYF

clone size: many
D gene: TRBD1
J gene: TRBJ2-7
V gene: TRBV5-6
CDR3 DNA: TGTGCCAGCAGCTTGGGTAGGGGGACAGGGGTACCCTACGAGCAGTACTTC
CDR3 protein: CASSLGRGTGVPYEQYF

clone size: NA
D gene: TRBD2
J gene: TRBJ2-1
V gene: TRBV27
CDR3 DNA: TGTGCCAGCAGTTTAGGACTAGCGGGGGGACGGGGTGAGCAGTTCTTC
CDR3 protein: CASSLGLAGGRGEQFF

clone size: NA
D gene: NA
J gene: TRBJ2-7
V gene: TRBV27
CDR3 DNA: TGTGCCAGCAGTTTATTAGGGGATCATTACGAGCAGTACTTC
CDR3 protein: CASSLLGDHYEQYF

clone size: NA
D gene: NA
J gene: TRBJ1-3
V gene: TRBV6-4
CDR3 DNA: TGTGCCAGCAGGCCTTCCTCCTTCGGAAACACCATATATTTT
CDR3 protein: CASRPSSFGNTIYF

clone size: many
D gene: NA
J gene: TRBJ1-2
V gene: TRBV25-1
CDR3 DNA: TGTGCCAGCAGTGGGCCAGAGATGAACTATGGCTACACCTTC
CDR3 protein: CASSGPEMNYGYTF

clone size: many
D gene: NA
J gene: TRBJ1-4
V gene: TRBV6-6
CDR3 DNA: TGTGCCAGCAGTTACTCACAGGGTCGGGGTGAAAAACTGTTTTTT
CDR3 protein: CASSYSQGRGEKLFF

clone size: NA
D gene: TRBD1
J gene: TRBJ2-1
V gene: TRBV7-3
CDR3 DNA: TGTGCCAGCAGGCAGGGACAGGGCTATGAGCAGTTCTTC
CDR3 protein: CASRQGQGYEQFF

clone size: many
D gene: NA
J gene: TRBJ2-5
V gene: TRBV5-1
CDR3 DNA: TGCGCCAGCAGCTTGGGAATGGGTCGAGAGACCCAGTACTTC
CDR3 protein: CASSLGMGRETQYF

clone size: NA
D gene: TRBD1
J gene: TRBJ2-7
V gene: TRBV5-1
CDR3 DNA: TGCGCCAGCAGCTTGGTGGGGACAGGGAATGTCTACGAGCAGTACTTC
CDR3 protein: CASSLVGTGNVYEQYF

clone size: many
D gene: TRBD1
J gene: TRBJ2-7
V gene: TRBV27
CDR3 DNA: TGTGCCAGCAGTTTAGCCAGGGGGCTCTACGAGCAGTACTTC
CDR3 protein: CASSLARGLYEQYF

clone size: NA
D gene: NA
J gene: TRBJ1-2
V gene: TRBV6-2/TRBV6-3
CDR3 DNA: TGTGCCAGCGCCAACGGCCAGGGACTCGACTATGGCTACACCTTC
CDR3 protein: CASANGQGLDYGYTF

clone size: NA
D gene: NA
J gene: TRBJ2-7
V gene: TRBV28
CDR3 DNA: TGTGCCAGCAGGACGGGCTCCTACGGGCAGTACTTC
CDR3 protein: CASRTGSYGQYF

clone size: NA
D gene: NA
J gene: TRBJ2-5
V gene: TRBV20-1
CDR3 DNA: TGCAGTGCTAGAATGAGATACCAAGAGACCCAGTACTTC
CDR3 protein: CSARMRYQETQYF

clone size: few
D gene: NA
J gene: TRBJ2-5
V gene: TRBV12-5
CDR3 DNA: TGTGCTAGCGCGGACAGTGACCAAGAGACCCAGTACTTC
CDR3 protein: CASADSDQETQYF

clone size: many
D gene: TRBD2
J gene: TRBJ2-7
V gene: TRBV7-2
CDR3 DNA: TGTGCCAGCAGCAGATCAGGGAGGGGCCAGGACGAGCAGTACTTC
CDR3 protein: CASSRSGRGQDEQYF

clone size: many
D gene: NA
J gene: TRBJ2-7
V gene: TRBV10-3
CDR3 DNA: TGTGCCATCAGTGATAACTACGAGCAGTACTTC
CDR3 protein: CAISDNYEQYF

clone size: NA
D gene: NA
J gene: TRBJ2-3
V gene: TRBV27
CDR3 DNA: TGTGCCAGCAGTTTTCTGGGGGCGGGAGATACGCAGTATTTT
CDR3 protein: CASSFLGAGDTQYF

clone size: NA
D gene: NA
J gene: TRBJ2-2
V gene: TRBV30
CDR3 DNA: TGTGCCTGGAGTGTTGGGTACACCGGGGAGCTGTTTTTT
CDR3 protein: CAWSVGYTGELFF

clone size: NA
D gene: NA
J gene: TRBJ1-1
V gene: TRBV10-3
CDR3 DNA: TGTGCCATCAGTGAGTCTAACGTCAAGAAAGCTTTCTTT
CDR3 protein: CAISESNVKKAFF

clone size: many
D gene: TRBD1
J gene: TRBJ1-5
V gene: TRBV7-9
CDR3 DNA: TGTGCCAGCAGCTTGGGACAGGGGGTGACTCAGCCCCAGCATTTT
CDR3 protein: CASSLGQGVTQPQHF

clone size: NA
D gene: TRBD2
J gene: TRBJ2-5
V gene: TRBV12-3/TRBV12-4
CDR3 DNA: TGTGCCAGCAGTGAATTGACTAGCGGGAGCGGAGAGGCCCAGTACTTC
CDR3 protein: CASSELTSGSGEAQYF

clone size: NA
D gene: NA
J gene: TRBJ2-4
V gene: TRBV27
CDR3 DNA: TGTGCCAGCAGTTTATCAATCAGTCTAAACATTCAGTACTTC
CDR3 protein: CASSLSISLNIQYF

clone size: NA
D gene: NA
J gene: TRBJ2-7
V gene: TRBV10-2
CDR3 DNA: TGCGCCAGCAGTGAGTCGTGGGCGGGATGGTACGAGCAGTACTTC
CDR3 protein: CASSESWAGWYEQYF

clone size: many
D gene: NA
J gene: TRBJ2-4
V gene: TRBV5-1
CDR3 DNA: TGCGCCAGCAGCATACAGGATTTCGGAAACATTCAGTACTTC
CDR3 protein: CASSIQDFGNIQYF

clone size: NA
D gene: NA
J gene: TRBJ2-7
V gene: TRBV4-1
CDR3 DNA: TGCGCCAGCAGCCAAGAACAGAGGTACGAGCAGTACTTC
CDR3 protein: CASSQEQRYEQYF

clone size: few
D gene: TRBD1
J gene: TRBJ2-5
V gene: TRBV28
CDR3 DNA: TGTGCCAGCAGTTCTCGGGACAGGCGAAAAGAGACCCAGTACTTC
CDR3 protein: CASSSRDRRKETQYF

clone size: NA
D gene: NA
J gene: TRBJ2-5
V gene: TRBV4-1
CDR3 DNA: TGCGCCAGCAGCCAAGAAGGCCGGATGCAAGAGACCCAGTACTTC
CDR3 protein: CASSQEGRMQETQYF

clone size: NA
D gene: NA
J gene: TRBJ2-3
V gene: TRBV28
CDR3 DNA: TGTGCCAGCATCCCTCTAGGGGGGGCGCTTCTGGCAGATACGCAGTATTTT
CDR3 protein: CASIPLGGALLADTQYF

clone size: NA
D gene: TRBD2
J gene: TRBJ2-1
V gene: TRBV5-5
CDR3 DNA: TGTGCCAGCAGCTTGGTTACTAGCGGGGGTCGTGAGCAGTTCTTC
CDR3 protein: CASSLVTSGGREQFF

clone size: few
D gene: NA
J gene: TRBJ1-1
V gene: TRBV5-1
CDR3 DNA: TGCGCCAGCAGCTTGATGACAGAAAACACTGAAGCTTTCTTT
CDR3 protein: CASSLMTENTEAFF

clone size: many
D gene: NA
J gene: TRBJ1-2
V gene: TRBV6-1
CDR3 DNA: TGTGCCACCAGGGACGCTGGGGGGTATGGCTACACCTTC
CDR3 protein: CATRDAGGYGYTF

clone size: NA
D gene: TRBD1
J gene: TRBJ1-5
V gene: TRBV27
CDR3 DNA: TGTGCCAGCAGTCCGTCAGCCAGGGGGGATCAGCCCCAGCATTTT
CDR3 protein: CASSPSARGDQPQHF

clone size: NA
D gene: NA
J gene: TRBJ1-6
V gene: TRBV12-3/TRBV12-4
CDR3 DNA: TGTGCCAGCAGCCCCTCCCTCGGGGGTTCACCCCTCCACTTT
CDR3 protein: CASSPSLGGSPLHF

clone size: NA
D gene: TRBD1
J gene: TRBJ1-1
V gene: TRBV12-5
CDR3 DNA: TGTGCTAGTGCCGTATCCGGGACAGAACACACTGAAGCTTTCTTT
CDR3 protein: CASAVSGTEHTEAFF

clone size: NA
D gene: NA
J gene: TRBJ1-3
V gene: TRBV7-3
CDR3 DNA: TGTGCCAGCAGCTTAGGGCAGCCGAGCTCTGGAAACACCATATATTTT
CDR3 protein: CASSLGQPSSGNTIYF

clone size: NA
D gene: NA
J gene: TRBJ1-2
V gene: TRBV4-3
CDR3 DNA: TGCGCCAGCAGCCAAGAGCTGACAGTTAGCTATGGCTACACCTTC
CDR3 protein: CASSQELTVSYGYTF

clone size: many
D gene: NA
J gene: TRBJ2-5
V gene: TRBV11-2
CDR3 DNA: TGTGCCAGCAGCACCTGGCAGGGGCCCCACCAAGAGACCCAGTACTTC
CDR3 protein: CASSTWQGPHQETQYF

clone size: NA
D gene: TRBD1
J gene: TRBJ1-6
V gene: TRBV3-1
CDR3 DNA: TGTGCCAGCAGCCAAGATTTCGACAGGGGGACTTCACCCCTCCACTTT
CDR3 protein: CASSQDFDRGTSPLHF

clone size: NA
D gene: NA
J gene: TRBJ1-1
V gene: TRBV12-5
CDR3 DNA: TGTGCTAGTGGTTTGGACCCTAGGGCTGGCACTGAAGCTTTCTTT
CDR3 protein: CASGLDPRAGTEAFF

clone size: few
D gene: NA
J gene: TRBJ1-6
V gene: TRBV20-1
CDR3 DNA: TGCAGTGCTAGGATCCAGCCGGGGGCGAGTAATTCACCCCTCCACTTT
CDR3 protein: CSARIQPGASNSPLHF

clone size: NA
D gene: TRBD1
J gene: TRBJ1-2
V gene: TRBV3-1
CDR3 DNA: TGTGCCAGCAGCTCGAGGACAGGTTCGGGCTACACCTTC
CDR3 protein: CASSSRTGSGYTF